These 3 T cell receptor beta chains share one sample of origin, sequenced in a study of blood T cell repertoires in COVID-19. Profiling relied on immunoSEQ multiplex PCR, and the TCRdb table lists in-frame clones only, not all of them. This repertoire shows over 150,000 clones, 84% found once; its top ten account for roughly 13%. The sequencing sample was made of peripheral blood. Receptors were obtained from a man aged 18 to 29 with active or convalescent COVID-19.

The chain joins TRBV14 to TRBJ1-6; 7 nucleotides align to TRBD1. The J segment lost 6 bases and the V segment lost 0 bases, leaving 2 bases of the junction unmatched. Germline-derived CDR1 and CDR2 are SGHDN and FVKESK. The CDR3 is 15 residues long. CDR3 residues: CASSQEGQINSPLHF. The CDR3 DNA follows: TGTGCCAGCAGCCAAGAGGGACAGATTAATTCACCCCTCCACTTT.

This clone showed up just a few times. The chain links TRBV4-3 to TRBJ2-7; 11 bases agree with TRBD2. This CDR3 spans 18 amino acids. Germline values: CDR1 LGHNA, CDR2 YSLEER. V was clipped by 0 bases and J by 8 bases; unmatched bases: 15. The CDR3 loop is CASSQDPPQLAGENKQYF. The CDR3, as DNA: TGCGCCAGCAGCCAAGACCCCCCCCAACTAGCGGGAGAGAACAAGCAGTACTTC.

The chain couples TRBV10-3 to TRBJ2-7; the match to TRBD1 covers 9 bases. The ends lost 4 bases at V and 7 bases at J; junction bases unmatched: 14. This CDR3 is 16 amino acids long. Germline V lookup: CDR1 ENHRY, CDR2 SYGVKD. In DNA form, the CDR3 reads TGTGCCATCAGTGCCAACAGGGGGCGCCCTGGGGGGGAGCAGTACTTC. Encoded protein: CAISANRGRPGGEQYF.